This T cell receptor beta chain was identified in a study of vaccination effects on CD4 cells after COVID-19. The study's findings and limits: Marked clonal contraction of both clone types appeared late after vaccination.

Repertoires were generated with immunoSEQ multiplex PCR, while TCRdb's copy carries only in-frame clones and drops some. This table has about 41,000 clones, around 68% appearing once. Germline-derived CDR1 and CDR2 are SGHTA and FQGNSA. CDR3 length: 14 residues. V dropped 4 bases and J dropped 2 bases, with 10 bases sitting between them. About this clone: The antigen remains unidentified.

Antigen-specific CD4+ T cell clonotypes were called by their expansion after viral peptide-pool culture in ViraFEST. The culture ran for 10 days before CD4+ T cells were isolated. Nucleocapsid antibodies were negative in the vaccine recipients, who had never had SARS-CoV-2 infection. This chain links TRBV7-2 with TRBJ2-3, with TRBD1 as a possible D gene (5 bases). The TCR was taken from a human donor who received a COVID-19 vaccine. Sequenced here: CD4+ T cells from PBMCs cultured with HCoV-OC43 spike peptides, sampled before COVID-19 vaccination. Noted subset: HCoV-OC43 spike overlapping peptide pool stimulation. The CDR3 bases are TGTGCCAGCAGCTCTCGACAGAACACAGATACGCAGTATTTT. Translation: CASSSRQNTDTQYF.